Presented here are 26 T cell receptor beta chains from one specimen sequenced in a study of control samples from healthy donors and cancer patients. Profiling relied on immunoSEQ multiplex PCR, and the TCRdb table lists in-frame clones only, not all of them. The sample includes some 130,000 clones, roughly 91% of them seen just once. Sequencing used PBMCs. These receptors all come from a man in his forties or fifties with head and neck cancer.

The V and J genes are TRBV29-1 and TRBJ1-1; D is unresolved. The CDR3 contains 11 residues. Germline loops: CDR1 SQVTM, CDR2 ANQGSEA. V was trimmed by 7 bases and J by 8 bases, leaving 14 bases between them. This CDR3 reads CSAGSVGEAFF. DNA of the CDR3: TGCAGCGCTGGGTCCGTGGGAGAAGCTTTCTTT. Complete variable domain (other parts from reference TRBV29-1 and TRBJ1-1): SAVISQKPSRDICQRGTSLTIQCQVDSQVTMMFWYRQQPGQSLTLIATANQGSEATYESGFVIDKFPISRPNLTFSTLTVSNMSPEDSSIYLCSAGSVGEAFFGQGTRLTVV.

CDR3: CASSYVKGSNQPQHF. The CDR3 bases are TGTGCCAGCAGTTACGTTAAGGGAAGCAATCAGCCCCAGCATTTT. This chain uses TRBV6-5 with TRBJ1-5; D gene unclear. V lost 2 bases to trimming and J lost 1 base, with 9 bases between them. The CDR3 spans 15 residues. Germline-derived CDR1 and CDR2 are MNHEY and SVGAGI.

V usage is TRBV12-3 or TRBV12-4 and J usage is TRBJ2-6; D not certain. This CDR3 spans 13 amino acids. The ends were cut back, 3 bases at V and 3 bases at J, with 3 bases in the middle. CDR3 in DNA: TGTGCCAGCAGTTTCATTGGGGCCAACGTCCTGACTTTC. It yields the protein CASSFIGANVLTF.

This clone occurred a few times. The V and J genes are TRBV2 and TRBJ1-2; D remains ambiguous. Per germline, CDR1 SNHLY and CDR2 FYNNEI. V was clipped by 3 bases and J by 4 bases, with 12 bases between them. The CDR3 contains 14 residues. CDR3 sequence: CASSEDYYLYGYTF. CDR3 bases: TGTGCCAGCAGTGAGGACTACTACCTCTATGGCTACACCTTC.

The rearrangement uses TRBV7-8 and TRBJ2-3; the match to TRBD2 covers 10 bases. The germline V gene encodes CDR1 SGHVS and CDR2 FQNEAQ. This CDR3 contains 16 residues. Unmatched junction bases numbered 8, after V lost 3 bases and J lost 5 bases. DNA for the CDR3: TGTGCCAGCAGCTTCCGTACGGGACTAGCGAAAGATACGCAGTATTTT. Translating it yields CASSFRTGLAKDTQYF.

The rearrangement joins TRBV12-3 or TRBV12-4 to TRBJ1-1; D remains unclear. Trimming cost V 3 bases and J 4 bases, with 9 bases left between them. There are 13 residues in the CDR3. The DNA for the CDR3 is TGTGCCAGCAGTTTGAAGGTAATCACTGAAGCTTTCTTT. This gives the protein CASSLKVITEAFF.

J is TRBJ2-7 and V is TRBV5-1; TRBD1 matches 7 bases. V shed 3 bases, J shed 4 bases, and the junction held 10 bases outside the gene matches. Per germline, CDR1 SGHRS and CDR2 YFSETQ. The CDR3 extends over 15 amino acids. The chain's CDR3 is CASSSLQGRGYEQYF. The CDR3 DNA reads TGCGCCAGCAGCTCACTACAGGGGAGAGGGTACGAGCAGTACTTC.

This chain uses TRBV19 with TRBJ1-2; D is possibly TRBD1 (5 bases). This CDR3 region has 14 residues. CDR1 and CDR2 (germline): LNHDA, SQIVND (reference sequence). Trimming pared 7 bases from V and 3 bases from J, leaving 15 bases between. CDR3 residues: CASTDGAGHYGYTF. CDR3 coding DNA: TGTGCCAGTACCGATGGGGCAGGGCACTATGGCTACACCTTC.

This clone has more than one count but fewer than ten. The V gene is TRBV5-3, the J gene TRBJ2-3, with 10 bases lining up with TRBD1. TRBV5-3 is annotated as an ORF whose role is uncertain. J was trimmed by 0 bases and V by 4 bases; bases with no gene match: 5. The CDR3 length is 16 residues. The CDR3 loop reads CARSPPTGGSTDTQYF. In DNA form, the CDR3 reads TGTGCCAGAAGCCCCCCGACAGGGGGCAGCACAGATACGCAGTATTTT.

The rearrangement links TRBV5-5 to TRBJ2-5, with D unclear. There are 12 residues in the CDR3. In germline, CDR1 is SGHKS, CDR2 YYEKEE (reference sequence). With 4 bases removed from V and 5 bases from J, the gap between germline ends came to 9 bases. CDR3 sequence (DNA): TGTGCCAGCAGCACACAGAGGGAGACCCAGTACTTC. As protein: CASSTQRETQYF.

The CDR3 spells CASSKCRGNTGELFF. In DNA, the CDR3 is TGTGCCAGCAGCAAATGCAGGGGGAACACCGGGGAGCTGTTTTTT. This chain joins TRBV21-1 and TRBJ2-2; TRBD1 was called by the table and not checked on the DNA. TRBV21-1 is labeled a pseudogene. The CDR3 consists of 15 residues.

The chain employs TRBV5-1 and TRBJ1-1; tentative D call: TRBD1 (6 bases). Germline loops: CDR1 SGHRS, CDR2 YFSETQ. Deletions cut 0 bases from V and 0 bases from J, with 12 bases between. CDR3 length: 16 residues. CDR3 bases: TGCGCCAGCAGCTTGGAAAGGACAGAAATGAACACTGAAGCTTTCTTT. It codes for CASSLERTEMNTEAFF.

CDR3 region: CASSLGPDSTDTQYF. In nucleotides, the CDR3 is TGTGCCAGCAGCTTAGGTCCGGACAGCACAGATACGCAGTATTTT. The V call is TRBV7-9, the J call TRBJ2-3; no clear D gene. The CDR3 extends over 15 amino acids. The germline CDR1 and CDR2 sequences are SEHNR and FQNEAQ (reference sequence). Trimming removed 1 base from V and 0 bases from J, with 8 bases in between.

The rearrangement links TRBV28 to TRBJ1-2, with D maybe TRBD1 (6 bases). Germline lookup yields CDR1 MDHEN and CDR2 SYDVKM. The CDR3 runs 14 residues. Trimming removed 6 bases at V and 2 bases at J, with 13 bases between. The CDR3 spells CASSLGGANYGYTF. The DNA for the CDR3 is TGTGCCAGCAGCCTTGGGGGGGCAAACTATGGCTACACCTTC.

This chain links TRBV10-3 with TRBJ1-3; D call uncertain. This CDR3 is built from 14 residues. V was clipped by 2 bases and J by 1 base, with 6 bases between them. Germline assignment: CDR1 ENHRY and CDR2 SYGVKD. CDR3 residues: CAISEGVSGNTIYF. Here the CDR3 DNA reads TGTGCCATCAGTGAGGGGGTTTCTGGAAACACCATATATTTT.

CDR3 in amino acids: CASSLSGEGNQPQHF. CDR3 nucleotide sequence: TGTGCCAGCAGCTTAAGCGGGGAGGGCAATCAGCCCCAGCATTTT. V usage is TRBV7-3 and J usage is TRBJ1-5; D not resolved. The CDR3 is made up of 15 amino acids. The V end was cut by 1 base, the J end by 2 bases, with 9 bases between. Germline-derived CDR1 and CDR2 are SGHTA and FQGTGA.

The chain is built from TRBV18 and TRBJ2-1, with 14 bases that match TRBD2. After removal of 4 bases from V and 8 bases from J, the junction contained 4 bases not matched to a gene. CDR3 length equals 15 residues. CDR1 and CDR2 (germline): KGHSH, LQKENI. The CDR3 spells CASSRGLAGVDEQFF. CDR3 coding DNA: TGTGCCAGCTCACGGGGACTAGCGGGGGTGGATGAGCAGTTCTTC.

V is TRBV3-1 (or the pseudogene TRBV3-2) and J is TRBJ2-2, with TRBD2 matching over 8 bases. V lost 7 bases to trimming and J lost 5 bases; unmatched junction nucleotides: 12. The length of the CDR3 is 16 residues. The germline gives CDR1 LGHDT, CDR2 YNNKEL (reference sequence). The CDR3 coding sequence is TGTGCCAGCATGAAGCGGACCGGGGGGGAAACCGGGGAGCTGTTTTTT. This encodes CASMKRTGGETGELFF.

This clone was detected only once. The chain is built from TRBV6-5 and TRBJ1-5; D gene unclear. CDR1 and CDR2 (germline): MNHEY, SVGAGI. The CDR3 covers 16 residues. Trimming removed 2 bases at V and 3 bases at J, with 14 bases between. As DNA, the CDR3 is TGTGCCAGCAGTTACCGAGCAGGCTACCCCAATCAGCCCCAGCATTTT. Its translation is CASSYRAGYPNQPQHF.

This clone was counted only a few times. J is TRBJ2-7 and V is TRBV7-9; 7 positions match TRBD1. V lost 5 bases to trimming and J lost 4 bases; unmatched junction nucleotides: 2. The CDR3 sequence is 12 residues long. Germline V gene sequence: CDR1 SEHNR, CDR2 FQNEAQ (reference sequence). CDR3 nucleotide sequence: TGTGCCAGCAGCCCGACAGGGTACGAGCAGTACTTC. Translation: CASSPTGYEQYF.

The genes are TRBV25-1 and TRBJ1-1; no reliable D call. The CDR3 is made up of 11 amino acids. Germline CDR1 MGHDK, CDR2 SYGVNS. Trimming pared 8 bases from V and 6 bases from J, leaving 10 bases between. The CDR3 here is CASAYKAEAFF. The DNA for the CDR3 is TGTGCCAGCGCCTACAAGGCTGAAGCTTTCTTT.

J is TRBJ1-5 and V is TRBV6-6; possible D gene TRBD1, 6 bases. The CDR3 covers 15 residues. Germline lookup yields CDR1 MNHNY and CDR2 SVGAGI (reference sequence). V lost 1 base and J 1 base, leaving 8 bases between the germline ends. CDR3 sequence: CASSYLGQSNQPQHF. The CDR3 nucleotides are TGTGCCAGCAGTTACTTGGGACAAAGCAATCAGCCCCAGCATTTT.

With respect to this clone: Additional DNA sequences in this sample encode the identical CDR3. This chain uses TRBV6-5 with TRBJ2-1; D call uncertain. V shed 4 bases and J shed 2 bases, with 6 bases lying between them. Germline CDR1 is MNHEY and CDR2 is SVGAGI. The CDR3 contains 13 residues. The CDR3 nucleotides read TGTGCCAGCAGTTCCGCGCCCTACAATGAGCAGTTCTTC. Protein sequence: CASSSAPYNEQFF.

This chain links TRBV10-1 with TRBJ1-5, with D possibly being TRBD1 (5 bases). V lost 2 bases, J lost 5 bases, and 22 bases lay in between. CDR3 length: 18 residues. Germline V gene sequence: CDR1 WNHNN, CDR2 SYGVQD (reference sequence). The CDR3 here is CASSEQFYNLGVYQPQHF. CDR3 DNA sequence: TGCGCCAGCAGTGAGCAGTTCTATAATTTAGGGGTCTATCAGCCCCAGCATTTT.

This chain uses TRBV7-2 with TRBJ2-1, with D perhaps matching TRBD2 (5 bases). Germline V gives CDR1 SGHTA, CDR2 FQGNSA. V gave up 1 base and J gave up 9 bases, with 16 bases separating them. CDR3 length equals 15 residues. CDR3 nucleotide sequence: TGTGCCAGCAGCTTAGTCGGTAGCCCGGCGGGTGAGCAGTTCTTC. Translation: CASSLVGSPAGEQFF.

This clone was observed a single time. J is TRBJ1-1 and V is TRBV4-2; D is unclear. Deletions cut 4 bases from V and 3 bases from J, with 18 bases between. This CDR3 comprises 16 residues. Germline CDR1 and CDR2: LGHNA and YNFKEQ. CDR3 sequence: CASSRRTAHGDTEAFF. The DNA for the CDR3 is TGTGCCAGCAGCCGCCGGACGGCCCACGGGGACACTGAAGCTTTCTTT.